This T cell receptor beta chain was profiled in a study of T cell responses to AZD1222 COVID-19 vaccine. Regarding this clone: The antigen remains unidentified.

Profiling relied on immunoSEQ multiplex PCR, and the TCRdb table lists in-frame clones only, not all of them. This table has about 82,000 clones, approximately 83% appearing once. Whole-study results and caveats: Sampling captured repertoires only after the peak T cell response. Females made up more of the donors, who were largely white British, and clonal diversity may have come out too low. Spike-spanning, vaccine-associated CD4 TCRs were dominant at 160-218 and 743-854.

This receptor was identified in an adult who received the AZD1222 COVID-19 vaccine. Material: peripheral blood, obtained 28 days after the second AZD1222 dose.

CDR3 amino acids: CASSLYLYGYTF. DNA of the CDR3: TGTGCCAGCAGCCTATACCTCTATGGCTACACCTTC. The gene calls are TRBV14 and TRBJ1-2; D uncertain. The V gene lost 4 bases and the J gene lost 4 bases, with 7 bases spanning the gap. The germline V gene encodes CDR1 SGHDN and CDR2 FVKESK. The CDR3 totals 12 residues.